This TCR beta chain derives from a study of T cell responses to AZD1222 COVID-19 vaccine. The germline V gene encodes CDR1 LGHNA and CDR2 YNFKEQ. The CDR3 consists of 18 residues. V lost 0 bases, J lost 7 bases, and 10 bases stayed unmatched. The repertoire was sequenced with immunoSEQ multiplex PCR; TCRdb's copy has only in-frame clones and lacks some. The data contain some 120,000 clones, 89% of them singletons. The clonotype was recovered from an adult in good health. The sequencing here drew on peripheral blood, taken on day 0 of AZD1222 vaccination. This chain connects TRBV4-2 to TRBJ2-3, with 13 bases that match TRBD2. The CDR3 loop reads CASSQETSGGAGANTQYF. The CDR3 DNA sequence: TGTGCCAGCAGCCAAGAAACTAGCGGGGGGGCAGGTGCAAATACGCAGTATTTT.